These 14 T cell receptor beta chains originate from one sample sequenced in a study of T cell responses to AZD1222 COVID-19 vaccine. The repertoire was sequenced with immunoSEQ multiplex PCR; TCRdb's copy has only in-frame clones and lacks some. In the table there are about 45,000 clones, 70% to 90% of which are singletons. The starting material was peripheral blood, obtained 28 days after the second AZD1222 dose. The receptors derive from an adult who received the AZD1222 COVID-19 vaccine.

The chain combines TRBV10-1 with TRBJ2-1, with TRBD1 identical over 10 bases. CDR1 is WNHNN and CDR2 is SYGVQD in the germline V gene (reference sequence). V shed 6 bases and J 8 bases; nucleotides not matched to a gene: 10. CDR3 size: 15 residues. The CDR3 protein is CASRGQGRIRDEQFF. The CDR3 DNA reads TGCGCCAGCAGGGGACAGGGGCGGATTCGAGATGAGCAGTTCTTC.

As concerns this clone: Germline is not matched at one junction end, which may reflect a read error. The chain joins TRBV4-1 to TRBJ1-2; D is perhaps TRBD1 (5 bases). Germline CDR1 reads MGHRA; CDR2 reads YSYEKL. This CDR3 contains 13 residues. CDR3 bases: TGCGCCAGCAGCAGCCTAAGGACAACACCCGGCGCCTTC. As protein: CASSSLRTTPGAF.

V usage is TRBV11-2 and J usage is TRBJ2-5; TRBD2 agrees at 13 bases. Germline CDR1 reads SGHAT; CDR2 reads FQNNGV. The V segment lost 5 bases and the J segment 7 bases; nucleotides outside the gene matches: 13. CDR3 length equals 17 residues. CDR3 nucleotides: TGTGCCAGCAGCCAGCTCGGACTAGCGGGAGTTGGCGGGACCCAGTACTTC. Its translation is CASSQLGLAGVGGTQYF.

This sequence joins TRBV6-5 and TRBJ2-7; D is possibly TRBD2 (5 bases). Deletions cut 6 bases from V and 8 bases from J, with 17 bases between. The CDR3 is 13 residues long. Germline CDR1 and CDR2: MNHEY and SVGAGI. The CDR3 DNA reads TGTGCCAGCAGACTGGACCAGCCCGGGAAGCAGTACTTC. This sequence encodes CASRLDQPGKQYF.

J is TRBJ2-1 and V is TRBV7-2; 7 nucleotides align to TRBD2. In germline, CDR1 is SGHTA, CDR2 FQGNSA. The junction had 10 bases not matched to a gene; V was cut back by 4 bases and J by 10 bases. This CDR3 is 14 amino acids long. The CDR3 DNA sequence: TGTGCCAGCAGCTCCGCCGCGCGGGGAGGGGAGCAGTTCTTC. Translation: CASSSAARGGEQFF.

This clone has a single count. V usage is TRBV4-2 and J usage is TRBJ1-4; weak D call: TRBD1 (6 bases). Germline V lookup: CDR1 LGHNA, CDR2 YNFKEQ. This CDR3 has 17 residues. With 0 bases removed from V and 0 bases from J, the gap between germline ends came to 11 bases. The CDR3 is CASSQEPGQSTNEKLFF. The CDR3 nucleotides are TGTGCCAGCAGCCAAGAGCCCGGACAGTCAACTAATGAAAAACTGTTTTTT.

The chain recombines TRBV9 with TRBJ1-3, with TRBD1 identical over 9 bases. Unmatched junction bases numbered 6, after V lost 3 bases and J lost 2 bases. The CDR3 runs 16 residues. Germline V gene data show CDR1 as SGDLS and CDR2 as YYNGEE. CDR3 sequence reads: CASSARYRGPGNTIYF. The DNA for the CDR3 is TGTGCCAGCAGCGCGCGGTACAGGGGGCCTGGAAACACCATATATTTT.

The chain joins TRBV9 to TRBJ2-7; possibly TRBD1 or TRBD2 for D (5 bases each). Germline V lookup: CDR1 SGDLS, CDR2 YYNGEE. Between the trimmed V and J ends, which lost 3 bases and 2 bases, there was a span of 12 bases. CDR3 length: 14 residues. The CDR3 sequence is CASSAGLGAYEQYF. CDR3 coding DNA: TGTGCCAGCAGCGCGGGGCTTGGAGCCTACGAGCAGTACTTC.

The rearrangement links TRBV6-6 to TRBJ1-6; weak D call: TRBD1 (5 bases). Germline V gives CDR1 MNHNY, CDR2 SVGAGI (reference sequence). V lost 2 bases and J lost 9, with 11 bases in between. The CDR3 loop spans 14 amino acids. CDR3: CASSYVQGGSPLHF. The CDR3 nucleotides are TGTGCCAGCAGTTACGTCCAGGGCGGTTCACCCCTCCACTTT.

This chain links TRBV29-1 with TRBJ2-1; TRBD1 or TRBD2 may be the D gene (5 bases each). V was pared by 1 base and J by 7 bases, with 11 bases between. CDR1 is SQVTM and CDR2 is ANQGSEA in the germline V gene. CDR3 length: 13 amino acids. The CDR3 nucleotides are TGCAGCGTTGAAGCGGGACGGAAAAATGAGCAGTTCTTC. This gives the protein CSVEAGRKNEQFF.

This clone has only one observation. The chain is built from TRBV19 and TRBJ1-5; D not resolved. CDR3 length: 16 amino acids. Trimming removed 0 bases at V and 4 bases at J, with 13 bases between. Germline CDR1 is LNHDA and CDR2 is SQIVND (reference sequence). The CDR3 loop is CASSIDSGSPNQPQHF. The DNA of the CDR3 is TGTGCCAGTAGTATAGATTCAGGTAGCCCAAATCAGCCCCAGCATTTT.

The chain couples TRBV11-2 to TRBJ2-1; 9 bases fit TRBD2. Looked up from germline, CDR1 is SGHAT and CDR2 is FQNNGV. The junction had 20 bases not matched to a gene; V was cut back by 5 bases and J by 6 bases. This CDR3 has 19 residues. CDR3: CASSPLGGLATPFFNEQFF. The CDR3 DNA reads TGTGCCAGCAGCCCCCTAGGGGGACTAGCAACCCCCTTTTTCAATGAGCAGTTCTTC.

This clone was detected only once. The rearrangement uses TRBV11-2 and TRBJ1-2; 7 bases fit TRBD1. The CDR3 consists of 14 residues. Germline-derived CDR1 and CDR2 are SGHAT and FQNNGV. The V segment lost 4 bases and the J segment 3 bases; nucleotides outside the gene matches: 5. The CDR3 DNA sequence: TGTGCCAGCAGCTCCGGGACAGTATACTATGGCTACACCTTC. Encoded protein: CASSSGTVYYGYTF.

CDR3 sequence (DNA): TGTGCCAGCAGTTTACGGACTAGCGGAGAGTACGAGCAGTACTTC. Protein: CASSLRTSGEYEQYF. This sequence joins TRBV28 and TRBJ2-7; 10 positions match TRBD2. The CDR3 is made up of 15 amino acids. Trimming at V came to 2 bases and at J to 4 bases, leaving 5 bases not matched to a gene. CDR1 is MDHEN and CDR2 is SYDVKM in the germline V gene.